Reported below is one T cell receptor (beta chain). Germline V lookup: CDR1 SGDLS, CDR2 YYNGEE. The V end was cut by 3 bases, the J end by 10 bases, with 14 bases between. CDR3 size: 14 residues. This entry comes from a study of cytomegalovirus exposure and HLA in healthy donors. Primers included in the PCR were 60 Vbeta and 13 Jbeta primers. Method: immunoSEQ multiplex PCR; TCRdb's copy keeps in-frame clones and lacks some. This sample has roughly 120,000 clones; around 70% occur once, and the top ten carry around 4%. Input material: PBMCs. This clonotype was obtained from a woman aged 40 to 50 in good health and CMV-seronegative. The chain employs TRBV9 and TRBJ1-6; weak D call: TRBD1 (6 bases). The CDR3 bases are TGTGCCAGCAGCGCGGACAGTTTCGACTCACCCCTCCACTTT. Protein product: CASSADSFDSPLHF.